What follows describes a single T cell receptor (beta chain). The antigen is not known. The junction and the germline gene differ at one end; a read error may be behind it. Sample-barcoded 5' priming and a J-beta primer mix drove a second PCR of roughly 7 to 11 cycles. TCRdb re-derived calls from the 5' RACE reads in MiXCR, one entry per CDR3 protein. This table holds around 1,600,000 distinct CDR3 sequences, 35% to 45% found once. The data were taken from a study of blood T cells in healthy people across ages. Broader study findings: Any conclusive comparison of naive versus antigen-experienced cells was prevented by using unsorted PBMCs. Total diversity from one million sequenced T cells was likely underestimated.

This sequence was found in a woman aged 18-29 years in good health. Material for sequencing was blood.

CDR3 nucleotides: TGCGCCAGCAGCCAAGAAACTAGCGGGACAGGCTACCATGAGCAGTTCTTC. Translation: CASSQETSGTGYHEQFF. This rearrangement joins TRBV4-3 to TRBJ2-1; 10 bases match TRBD2. CDR3 length: 17 residues. The V gene's germline CDR1 is LGHNA and CDR2 YSLEER.